A selection of T cell receptor beta chains follows, all from one sample in a study of neurological immune-mediated disorders. From the 5' RACE reads, TCRdb called clonotypes with MiXCR, one entry per CDR3 protein. The table includes roughly 45,000 distinct CDR3 sequences, less than 15% detected once. Input material: PBMCs. The origin of the receptors is a man aged 30 to 39 in good health. Both conserved end residues are part of each CDR3. The order of the fields is J gene, clone size, D gene, V gene, CDR3 DNA, CDR3 protein. The D gene is left open where the match is weak. The size field is filled for only some rows; it gives once, few, many or a size class.

j_gene: TRBJ2-7
abundance: many
d_gene: TRBD1
v_gene: TRBV3-1
CDR3nt: TGTGCCAGCAGCCAAGTGGTGGGTACAGGGGGGAACTACGAGCAGTACTTC
CDR3aa: CASSQVVGTGGNYEQYF

j_gene: TRBJ2-3
abundance: many
d_gene: TRBD1
v_gene: TRBV29-1
CDR3nt: TGCAGCGTTGAATCTCAGGGGGGCACAGATACGCAGTATTTT
CDR3aa: CSVESQGGTDTQYF

j_gene: TRBJ2-7
abundance: many
d_gene: TRBD2
v_gene: TRBV5-1
CDR3nt: TGCGCCAGCAGCTACCGGGACTATGCCTACGAGCAGTACTTC
CDR3aa: CASSYRDYAYEQYF

j_gene: TRBJ2-5
abundance: many
d_gene: NA
v_gene: TRBV20-1
CDR3nt: TGCAGTGCTACCAGTTACGGAGGGGGAGAGACCCAGTACTTC
CDR3aa: CSATSYGGGETQYF

j_gene: TRBJ2-7
abundance: NA
d_gene: NA
v_gene: TRBV28
CDR3nt: TGTGCCAACAGTTCCCCGGTAGGGGGGGGAGTCCACGAGCAGTACTTC
CDR3aa: CANSSPVGGGVHEQYF

j_gene: TRBJ2-7
abundance: NA
d_gene: NA
v_gene: TRBV5-1
CDR3nt: TGCGCCAGCAGCCGGCGGGGTTCCTACGAGCAGTACTTC
CDR3aa: CASSRRGSYEQYF

j_gene: TRBJ2-7
abundance: NA
d_gene: NA
v_gene: TRBV5-1
CDR3nt: TGCGCCAGCAGCTATACTAATGACGAGCAGTACTTC
CDR3aa: CASSYTNDEQYF

j_gene: TRBJ2-3
abundance: many
d_gene: TRBD1
v_gene: TRBV6-4
CDR3nt: TGTGCCAGCAGTGACTCCACAGGGGCCACAGATACGCAGTATTTT
CDR3aa: CASSDSTGATDTQYF

j_gene: TRBJ2-7
abundance: many
d_gene: NA
v_gene: TRBV28
CDR3nt: TGTGCCATCGGTAACAGGGTTTCCTACGAGCAGTACTTC
CDR3aa: CAIGNRVSYEQYF

j_gene: TRBJ1-2
abundance: many
d_gene: NA
v_gene: TRBV5-1
CDR3nt: TGCGCCAGCAGCTCCAGCGGAATCCCTAACTATGGCTACACCTTC
CDR3aa: CASSSSGIPNYGYTF

j_gene: TRBJ2-7
abundance: many
d_gene: NA
v_gene: TRBV3-1
CDR3nt: TGTGCCAGCAGCCAAGGAATCGAGCAGTACTTC
CDR3aa: CASSQGIEQYF

j_gene: TRBJ2-7
abundance: many
d_gene: NA
v_gene: TRBV7-2
CDR3nt: TGTGCCAGCAGCTTAGCTGATCAGTCCTACGAGCAGTACTTC
CDR3aa: CASSLADQSYEQYF

j_gene: TRBJ2-1
abundance: many
d_gene: NA
v_gene: TRBV12-3/TRBV12-4
CDR3nt: TGTGCCAGCAGTTTCGCGGGGAACAATGAGCAGTTCTTC
CDR3aa: CASSFAGNNEQFF

j_gene: TRBJ2-3
abundance: many
d_gene: NA
v_gene: TRBV29-1
CDR3nt: TGCAGCGTTGAAGGGGGGAGCGGAGGCACAGATACGCAGTATTTT
CDR3aa: CSVEGGSGGTDTQYF

j_gene: TRBJ1-1
abundance: many
d_gene: NA
v_gene: TRBV7-9
CDR3nt: TGTGCCTATTCAGGGAACACTGAAGCTTTCTTT
CDR3aa: CAYSGNTEAFF

j_gene: TRBJ2-2
abundance: many
d_gene: NA
v_gene: TRBV24-1
CDR3nt: TGTGCCAGCCAGGAACAGAACACCGGGGAGCTGTTTTTT
CDR3aa: CASQEQNTGELFF

j_gene: TRBJ2-3
abundance: NA
d_gene: NA
v_gene: TRBV20-1
CDR3nt: TGCAGTGCCCCCTCGGGGTCCACAGATACGCAGTATTTT
CDR3aa: CSAPSGSTDTQYF

j_gene: TRBJ2-1
abundance: many
d_gene: TRBD2
v_gene: TRBV6-6
CDR3nt: TGTGCCAGCAGAGAGGGACTAGCGGGAGTTCGGAATGAGCAGTTCTTC
CDR3aa: CASREGLAGVRNEQFF

j_gene: TRBJ1-4
abundance: many
d_gene: NA
v_gene: TRBV24-1
CDR3nt: TGTGCCACCAGTGATTTGACGGCGGAGGGGACTAATGAAAAACTGTTTTTT
CDR3aa: CATSDLTAEGTNEKLFF

j_gene: TRBJ2-2
abundance: few
d_gene: TRBD2
v_gene: TRBV5-4
CDR3nt: TGTGCCAGCAGCCCAAGGGGGGGGACTAGCGGACTATCCGGGGAGCTGTTTTTT
CDR3aa: CASSPRGGTSGLSGELFF

j_gene: TRBJ2-5
abundance: many
d_gene: TRBD2
v_gene: TRBV20-1
CDR3nt: TGCAGTGCTAGTCTACTAGCGGTCCCTGAGACCCAGTACTTC
CDR3aa: CSASLLAVPETQYF

j_gene: TRBJ2-7
abundance: many
d_gene: NA
v_gene: TRBV5-1
CDR3nt: TGCGCCAGCAGCTTATTGGGGGCTAGCTCCTACGAGCAGTACTTC
CDR3aa: CASSLLGASSYEQYF

j_gene: TRBJ2-2
abundance: many
d_gene: NA
v_gene: TRBV20-1
CDR3nt: TGCAGTGCTAGAGGGTCGCGCGGGACGAACACCGGGGAGCTGTTTTTT
CDR3aa: CSARGSRGTNTGELFF

j_gene: TRBJ1-3
abundance: many
d_gene: NA
v_gene: TRBV28
CDR3nt: TGTGCCAGCAGTTTTGGAGGGATCTCTGGAAACACCATATATTTT
CDR3aa: CASSFGGISGNTIYF

j_gene: TRBJ1-4
abundance: many
d_gene: NA
v_gene: TRBV5-1
CDR3nt: TGCGCCAGCAGCTTGGGGACGGAGCCCTATGAAAAACTGTTTTTT
CDR3aa: CASSLGTEPYEKLFF

j_gene: TRBJ2-7
abundance: many
d_gene: NA
v_gene: TRBV7-9
CDR3nt: TGTGCCAGCAGCTTAGACCCGGCTAGCTCCTACGAGCAGTACTTC
CDR3aa: CASSLDPASSYEQYF